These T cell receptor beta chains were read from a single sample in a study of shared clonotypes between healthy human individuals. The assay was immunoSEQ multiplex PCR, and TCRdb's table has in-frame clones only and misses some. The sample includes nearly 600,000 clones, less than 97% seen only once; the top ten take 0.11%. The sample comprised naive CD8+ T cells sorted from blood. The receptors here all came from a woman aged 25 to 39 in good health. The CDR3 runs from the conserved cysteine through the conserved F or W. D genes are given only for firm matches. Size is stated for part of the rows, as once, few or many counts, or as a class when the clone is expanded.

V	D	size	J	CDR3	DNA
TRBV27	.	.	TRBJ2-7	CASSLSGDGFYEQYF	TGTGCCAGCAGTTTATCAGGGGACGGCTTCTACGAGCAGTACTTC
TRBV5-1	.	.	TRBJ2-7	CASSLGQEYEQYF	TGCGCCAGCAGCTTGGGACAGGAGTACGAGCAGTACTTC
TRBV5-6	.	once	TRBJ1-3	CASSLGLNGNTIYF	TGTGCCAGCAGCTTGGGGTTAAACGGAAACACCATATATTTT
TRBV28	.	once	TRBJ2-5	CASRDVWLSVGETQYF	TGTGCCAGCAGGGATGTTTGGCTTTCAGTGGGTGAGACCCAGTACTTC
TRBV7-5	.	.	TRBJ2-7	CVRRFRRAPSSYEQYF	TGTGTCAGAAGATTCAGGAGGGCCCCTAGTTCCTACGAGCAGTACTTC
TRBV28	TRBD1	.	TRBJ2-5	CASSGRDRGQEQYF	TGTGCCAGCAGCGGCCGGGACAGGGGTCAGGAGCAGTACTTC
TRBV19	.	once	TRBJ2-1	CASSPGGGNEQFF	TGTGCCAGTAGTCCTGGGGGCGGCAATGAGCAGTTCTTC
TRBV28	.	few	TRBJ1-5	CASKAGTYSNQPQHF	TGTGCCAGCAAGGCAGGGACATATAGCAATCAGCCCCAGCATTTT
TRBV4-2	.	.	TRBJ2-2	CASSQDFSEEVPDTGELFF	TGTGCCAGCAGCCAAGATTTTAGCGAGGAGGTCCCCGACACCGGGGAGCTGTTTTTT
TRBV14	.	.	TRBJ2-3	CASSLTSTDTQYF	TGTGCCAGCAGCCTGACTAGCACAGATACGCAGTATTTT
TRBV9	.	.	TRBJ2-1	CASSEQGYNEQFF	TGTGCCAGCAGCGAGCAGGGGTACAATGAGCAGTTCTTC
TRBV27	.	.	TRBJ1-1	CASSSPGPTNTEAFF	TGTGCCAGCAGTTCGCCAGGGCCCACGAACACTGAAGCTTTCTTT
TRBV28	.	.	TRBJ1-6	CASSLTRGNSPLHF	TGTGCCAGCAGTTTAACGAGGGGAAATTCACCCCTCCACTTT
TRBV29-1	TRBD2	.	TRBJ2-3	CSVEDPYGSGKSDTQYF	TGCAGCGTTGAAGACCCTTATGGTAGCGGGAAGTCAGATACGCAGTATTTT
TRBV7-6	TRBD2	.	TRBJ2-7	CASSLGGSSHYEQYF	TGTGCCAGCAGCTTGGGCGGGAGTTCTCATTACGAGCAGTACTTC
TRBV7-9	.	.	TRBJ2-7	CASSLVTWPEQYF	TGTGCCAGCAGCTTAGTGACCTGGCCCGAGCAGTACTTC
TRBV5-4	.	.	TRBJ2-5	CASSTDPNPQETQYF	TGTGCCAGCAGCACTGACCCCAATCCCCAAGAGACCCAGTACTTC
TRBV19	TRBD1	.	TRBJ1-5	CASSFRGLNQPQHF	TGTGCCAGTAGCTTCAGGGGGTTGAATCAGCCCCAGCATTTT
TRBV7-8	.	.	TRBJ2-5	CASSLQGSETQYF	TGTGCCAGCAGCTTACAGGGTTCGGAGACCCAGTACTTC
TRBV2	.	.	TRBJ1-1	CARGPIGNTEAFF	TGTGCCAGAGGTCCCATCGGGAACACTGAAGCTTTCTTT
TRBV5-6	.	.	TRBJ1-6	CASSLSLYSPLHF	TGTGCCAGCAGCTTGTCCCTTTATTCACCCCTCCACTTT
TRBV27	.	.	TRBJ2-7	CASNPLGTEGLSSYEQYF	TGTGCCAGCAACCCCCTTGGGACCGAAGGTTTGAGCTCCTACGAGCAGTACTTC
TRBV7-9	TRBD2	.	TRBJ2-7	CASSSLRLASYEQYF	TGTGCCAGCAGCTCCCTAAGACTAGCGTCCTACGAGCAGTACTTC
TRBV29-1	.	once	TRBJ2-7	CSVVPRDSMDGYEQYF	TGCAGCGTCGTACCTCGGGACTCAATGGACGGGTACGAGCAGTACTTC